One sample yielded the 6 T cell receptor beta chains listed below, sequenced in a study of siplizumab effects on memory and regulatory T cells. The method was immunoSEQ multiplex PCR; TCRdb's version includes in-frame clones alone and lacks a portion of them. Among 50,000 to 55,000 clones, roughly 92% were seen once, and the ten largest hold approximately 17%. Sequenced: CD8+ T cells sorted from blood. Receptors originate from a human donor in good health.

J is TRBJ2-1 and V is TRBV10-1; D is unresolved. Germline V CDR1 and CDR2: WNHNN, SYGVQD (reference sequence). The CDR3 length is 14 residues. The V end lost 6 bases, the J end lost 8 bases, and 17 bases lay between the germline ends. As DNA, the CDR3 is TGCGCCAGCAGCCGGTCCCTACGGATCGATGAGCAGTTCTTC. Its protein is CASSRSLRIDEQFF.

The V gene is TRBV28, the J gene TRBJ2-5, with 8 bases matching TRBD1. Matching the DNA end better, TRBJ2-7 makes the J call doubtful. This CDR3 has 14 residues. Per germline, CDR1 MDHEN and CDR2 SYDVKM. The CDR3 sequence is CASAPGGVPYEQYF. CDR3 in DNA: TGTGCCAGCGCACCAGGGGGCGTACCCTACGAGCAGTACTTC.

V and J are TRBV29-1 and TRBJ2-7; D unresolved. This CDR3 contains 10 residues. The V end lost 6 bases, the J end lost 3 bases, and 6 bases lay between the germline ends. Germline-derived CDR1 and CDR2 are SQVTM and ANQGSEA. The CDR3 is CSVIDYEQYF. Written as DNA, the CDR3 is TGCAGCGTAATAGACTACGAGCAGTACTTC.

The chain joins TRBV28 to TRBJ2-7; perhaps D is TRBD1 or TRBD2 (7 bases each). The CDR3 spans 16 residues. Germline assignment: CDR1 MDHEN and CDR2 SYDVKM. V was trimmed by 3 bases and J by 3 bases, leaving 18 bases between them. The CDR3 sequence: CASSLTPGGAIYEQYF. The CDR3 DNA is TGTGCCAGCAGTTTGACCCCAGGGGGGGCTATCTACGAGCAGTACTTC.

This sequence joins TRBV6-5 and TRBJ2-2; D unclear. Germline loops: CDR1 MNHEY, CDR2 SVGAGI. V was clipped by 0 bases and J by 2 bases, with 7 bases between them. The CDR3 is made up of 15 amino acids. CDR3 sequence (DNA): TGTGCCAGCAGTTACTCCCCGGCTAACACCGGGGAGCTGTTTTTT. Translation: CASSYSPANTGELFF.

The chain employs TRBV15 and TRBJ2-7; tentatively, D is TRBD1 or TRBD2 (5 bases each). The CDR3 has 15 amino acids. Germline V gene data show CDR1 as LNHNV and CDR2 as YYDKDF (reference sequence). Trimming pared 5 bases from V and 0 bases from J, leaving 14 bases between. Written as DNA, the CDR3 is TGTGCCACCAGCGTAGGGACGGATACCTCCTACGAGCAGTACTTC. It yields the protein CATSVGTDTSYEQYF.